This TCR beta chain was captured in a study of beta chain features in type 1 diabetes. The whole isolated RNA underwent reverse transcription, so sequencing captured expressed TCRB transcripts. Libraries were prepared by immunoSEQ multiplex PCR; TCRdb keeps only in-frame clonotypes and omits some of them. This sample has some 290,000 clones; more than 13% occur once, and the top ten carry 0.015% to 0.02%. Overall study findings and caveats: TCRB CDR3 length was moderately but significantly reduced in all four CD4+ subsets of Type 1 diabetes patients.

Comment on this clone: Its antigen remains unknown.

This TCR was sampled from a man younger than 40 with type 1 diabetes. Sequenced: naive CD4+ T cells from blood.

In DNA, the CDR3 is TGTGCCAGCAGCTCGAGCGGGAGGAAGGATACGCAGTATTTT. It is translated as CASSSSGRKDTQYF. The chain links TRBV7-9 to TRBJ2-3; 9 bases map to TRBD2. Germline V lookup: CDR1 SEHNR, CDR2 FQNEAQ (reference sequence). The CDR3 is 14 amino acids. The V segment lost 4 bases and the J segment 6 bases; nucleotides outside the gene matches: 5.